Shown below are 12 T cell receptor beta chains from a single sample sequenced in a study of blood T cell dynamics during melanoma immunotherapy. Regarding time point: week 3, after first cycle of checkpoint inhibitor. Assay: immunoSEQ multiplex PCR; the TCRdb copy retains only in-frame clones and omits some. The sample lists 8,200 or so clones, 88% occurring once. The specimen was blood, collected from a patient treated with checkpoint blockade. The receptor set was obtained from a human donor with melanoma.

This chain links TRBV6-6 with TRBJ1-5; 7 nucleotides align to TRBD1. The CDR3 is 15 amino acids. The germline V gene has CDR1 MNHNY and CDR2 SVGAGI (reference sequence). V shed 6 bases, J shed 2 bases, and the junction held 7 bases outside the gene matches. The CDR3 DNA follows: TGTGCCAGCAGAGGTAACAGGGGAGGCAATCAGCCCCAGCATTTT. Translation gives CASRGNRGGNQPQHF.

The CDR3, as DNA: TGTGCCATCCCTGTTGGGACAGGAAATAATCAGCCCCAGCATTTT. Translation gives CAIPVGTGNNQPQHF. This chain uses TRBV28 with TRBJ1-5; TRBD1 matches 8 bases. This CDR3 spans 15 amino acids. CDR1 is MDHEN, CDR2 SYDVKM, per germline. The trim removed 10 bases at V and 4 bases at J, leaving 12 bases unmatched.

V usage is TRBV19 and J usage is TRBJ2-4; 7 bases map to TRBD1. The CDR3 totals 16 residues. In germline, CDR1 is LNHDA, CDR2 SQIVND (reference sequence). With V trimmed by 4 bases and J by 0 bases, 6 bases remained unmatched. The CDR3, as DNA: TGTGCCAGTAGTAAGGGACAGCAGCTAGCCAAAAACATTCAGTACTTC. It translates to CASSKGQQLAKNIQYF.

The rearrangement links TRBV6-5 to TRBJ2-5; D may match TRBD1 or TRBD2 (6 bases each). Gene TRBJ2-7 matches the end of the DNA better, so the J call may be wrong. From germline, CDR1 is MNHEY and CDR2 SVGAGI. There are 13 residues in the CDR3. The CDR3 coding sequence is TGTGCCAGCAGGGGGGGCGGTGCCTACGAGCAGTACTTC. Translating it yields CASRGGGAYEQYF.

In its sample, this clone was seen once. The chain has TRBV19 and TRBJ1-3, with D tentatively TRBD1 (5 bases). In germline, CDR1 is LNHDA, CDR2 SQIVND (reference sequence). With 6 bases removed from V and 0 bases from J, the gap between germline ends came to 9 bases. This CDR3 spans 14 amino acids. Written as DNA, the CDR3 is TGTGCCAGTAGGACAGCGAGCTCTGGAAACACCATATATTTT. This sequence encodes CASRTASSGNTIYF.

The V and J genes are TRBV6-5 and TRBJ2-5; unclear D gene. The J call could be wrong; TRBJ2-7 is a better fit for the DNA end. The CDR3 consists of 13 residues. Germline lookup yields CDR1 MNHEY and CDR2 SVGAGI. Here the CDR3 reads CASSQRLFTEQYF. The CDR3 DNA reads TGTGCCAGCAGCCAAAGACTCTTTACCGAGCAGTACTTC.

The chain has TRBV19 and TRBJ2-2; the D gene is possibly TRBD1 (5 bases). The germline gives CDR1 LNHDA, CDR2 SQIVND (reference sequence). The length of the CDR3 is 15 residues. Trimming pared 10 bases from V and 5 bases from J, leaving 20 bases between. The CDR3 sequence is CATKVGRVSTGELFF. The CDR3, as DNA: TGTGCCACCAAGGTGGGCAGGGTCTCAACCGGGGAGCTGTTTTTT.

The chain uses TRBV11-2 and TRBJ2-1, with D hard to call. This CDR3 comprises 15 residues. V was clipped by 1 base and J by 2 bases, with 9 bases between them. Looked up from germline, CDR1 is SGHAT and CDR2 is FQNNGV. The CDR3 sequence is CASSLVRTAYNEQFF. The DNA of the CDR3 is TGTGCCAGCAGCTTAGTTAGGACGGCCTACAATGAGCAGTTCTTC.

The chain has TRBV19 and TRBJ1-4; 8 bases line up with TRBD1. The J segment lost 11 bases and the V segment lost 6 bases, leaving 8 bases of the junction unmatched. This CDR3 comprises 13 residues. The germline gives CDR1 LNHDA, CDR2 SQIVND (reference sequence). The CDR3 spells CASSALQGEKLFF. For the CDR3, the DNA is TGTGCCAGTAGCGCTCTACAGGGGGAGAAACTGTTTTTT.

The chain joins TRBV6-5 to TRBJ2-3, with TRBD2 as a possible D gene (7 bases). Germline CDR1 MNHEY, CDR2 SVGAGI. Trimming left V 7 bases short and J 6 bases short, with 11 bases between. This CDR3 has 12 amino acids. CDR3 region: CASTSGGDTQYF. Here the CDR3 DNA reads TGTGCCAGCACTTCGGGGGGCGATACGCAGTATTTT.

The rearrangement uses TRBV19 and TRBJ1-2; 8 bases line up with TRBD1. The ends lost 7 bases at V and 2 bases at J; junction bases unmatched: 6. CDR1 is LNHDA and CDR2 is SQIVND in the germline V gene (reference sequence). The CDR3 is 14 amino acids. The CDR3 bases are TGTGCCAGTAATCCAGGGGGCCTAAACTATGGCTACACCTTC. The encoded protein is CASNPGGLNYGYTF.

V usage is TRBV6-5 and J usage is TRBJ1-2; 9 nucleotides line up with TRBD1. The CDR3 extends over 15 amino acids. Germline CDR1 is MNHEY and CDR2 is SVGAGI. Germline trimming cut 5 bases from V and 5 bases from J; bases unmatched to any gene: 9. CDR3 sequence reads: CASSPTGGAGYGYTF. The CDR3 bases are TGTGCCAGCAGTCCTACAGGGGGCGCAGGTTATGGCTACACCTTC.